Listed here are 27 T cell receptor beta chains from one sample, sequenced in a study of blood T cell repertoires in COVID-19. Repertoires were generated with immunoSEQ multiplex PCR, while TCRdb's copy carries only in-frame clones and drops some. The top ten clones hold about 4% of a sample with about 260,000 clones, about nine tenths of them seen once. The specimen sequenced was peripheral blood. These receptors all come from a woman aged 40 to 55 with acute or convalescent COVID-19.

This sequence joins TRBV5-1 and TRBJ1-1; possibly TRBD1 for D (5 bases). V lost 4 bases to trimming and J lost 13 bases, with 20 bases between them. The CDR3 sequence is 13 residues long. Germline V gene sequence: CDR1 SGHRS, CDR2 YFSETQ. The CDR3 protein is CASSKDRDEVGFF. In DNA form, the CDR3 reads TGCGCCAGCAGCAAAGACAGAGACGAGGTGGGTTTCTTT.

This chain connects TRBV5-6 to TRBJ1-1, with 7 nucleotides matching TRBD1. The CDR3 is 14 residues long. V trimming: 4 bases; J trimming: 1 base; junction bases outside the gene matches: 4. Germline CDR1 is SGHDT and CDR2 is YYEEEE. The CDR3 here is CASSRQGRNTEAFF. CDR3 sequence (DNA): TGTGCCAGCAGCCGACAGGGACGGAACACTGAAGCTTTCTTT.

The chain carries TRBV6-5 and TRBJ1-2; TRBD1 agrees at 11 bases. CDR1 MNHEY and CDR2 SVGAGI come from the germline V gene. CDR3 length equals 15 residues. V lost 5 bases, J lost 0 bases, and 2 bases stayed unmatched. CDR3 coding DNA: TGTGCCAGCAGTATGGGACAGGGGGCTAACTATGGCTACACCTTC. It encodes CASSMGQGANYGYTF.

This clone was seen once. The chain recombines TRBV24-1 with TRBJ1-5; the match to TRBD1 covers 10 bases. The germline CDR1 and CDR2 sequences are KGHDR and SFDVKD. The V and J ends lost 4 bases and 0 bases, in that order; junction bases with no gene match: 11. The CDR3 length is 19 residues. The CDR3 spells CATSDSGQGSDYSNQPQHF. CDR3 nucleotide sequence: TGTGCCACCAGTGACTCGGGACAGGGGAGCGACTATAGCAATCAGCCCCAGCATTTT.

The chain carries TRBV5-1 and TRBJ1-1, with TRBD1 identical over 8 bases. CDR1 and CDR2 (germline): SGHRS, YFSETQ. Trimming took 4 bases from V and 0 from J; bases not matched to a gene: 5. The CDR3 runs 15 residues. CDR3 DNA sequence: TGCGCCAGCAGCATCGAACAGGGGGTGAACACTGAAGCTTTCTTT. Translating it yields CASSIEQGVNTEAFF.

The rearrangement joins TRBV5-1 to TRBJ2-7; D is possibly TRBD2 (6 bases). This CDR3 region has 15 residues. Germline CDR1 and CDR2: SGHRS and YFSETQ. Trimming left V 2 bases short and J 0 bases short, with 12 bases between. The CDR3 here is CASSLTGGSSYEQYV. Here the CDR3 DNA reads TGCGCCAGCAGCTTAACTGGGGGGAGCTCCTACGAGCAGTACGTC.

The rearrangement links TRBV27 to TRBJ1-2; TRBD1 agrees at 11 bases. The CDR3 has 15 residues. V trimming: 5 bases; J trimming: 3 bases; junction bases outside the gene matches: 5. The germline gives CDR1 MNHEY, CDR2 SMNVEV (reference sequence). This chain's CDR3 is CASSRRTGGHYGYTF. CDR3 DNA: TGTGCCAGCAGTCGGCGGACAGGGGGCCACTATGGCTACACCTTC.

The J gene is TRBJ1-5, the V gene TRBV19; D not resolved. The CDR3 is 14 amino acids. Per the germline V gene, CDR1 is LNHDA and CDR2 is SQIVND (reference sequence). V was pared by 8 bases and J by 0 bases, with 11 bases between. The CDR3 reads CASRIASSNQPQHF. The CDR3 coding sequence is TGTGCCAGTCGAATAGCCTCTAGCAATCAGCCCCAGCATTTT.

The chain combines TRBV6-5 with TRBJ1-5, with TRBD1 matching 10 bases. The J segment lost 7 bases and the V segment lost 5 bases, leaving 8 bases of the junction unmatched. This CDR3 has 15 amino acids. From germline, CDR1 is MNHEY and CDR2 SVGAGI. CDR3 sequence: CASSPRTGGLQPQHF. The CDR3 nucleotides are TGTGCCAGCAGTCCCCGGACAGGGGGTTTGCAGCCCCAGCATTTT.

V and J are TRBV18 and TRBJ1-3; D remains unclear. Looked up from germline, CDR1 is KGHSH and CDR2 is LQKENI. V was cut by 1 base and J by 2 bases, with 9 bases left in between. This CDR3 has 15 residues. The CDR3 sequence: CASSPRVGAGNTIYF. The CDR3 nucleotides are TGTGCCAGCTCACCACGGGTCGGAGCTGGAAACACCATATATTTT.

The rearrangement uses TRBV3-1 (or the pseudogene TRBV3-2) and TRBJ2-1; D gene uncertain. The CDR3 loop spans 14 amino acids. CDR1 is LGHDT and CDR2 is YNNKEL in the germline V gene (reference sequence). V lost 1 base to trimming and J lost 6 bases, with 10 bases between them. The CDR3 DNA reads TGTGCCAGCAGCCAAGGTCCAGCGAGCAATGAGCAGTTCTTC. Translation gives CASSQGPASNEQFF.

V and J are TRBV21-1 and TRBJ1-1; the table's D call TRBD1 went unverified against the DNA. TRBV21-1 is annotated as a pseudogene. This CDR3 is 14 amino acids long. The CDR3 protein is CASSTRTENTEAFF. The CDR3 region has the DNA TGTGCCAGCAGCACCCGGACAGAGAACACTGAAGCTTTCTTT.

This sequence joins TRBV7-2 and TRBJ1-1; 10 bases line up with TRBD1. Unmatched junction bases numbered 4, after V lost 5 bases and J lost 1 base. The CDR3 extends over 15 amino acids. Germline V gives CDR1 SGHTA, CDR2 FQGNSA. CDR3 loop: CASSKDRGPNTEAFF. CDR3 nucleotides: TGTGCCAGCAGCAAAGACAGGGGGCCGAACACTGAAGCTTTCTTT.

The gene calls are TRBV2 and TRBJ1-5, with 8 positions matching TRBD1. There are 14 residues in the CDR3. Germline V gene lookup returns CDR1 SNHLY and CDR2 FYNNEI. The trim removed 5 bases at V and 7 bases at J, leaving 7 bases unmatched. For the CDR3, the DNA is TGTGCCAGCAGTCTTGGGACAGGAGTCCAGCCCCAGCATTTT. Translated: CASSLGTGVQPQHF.

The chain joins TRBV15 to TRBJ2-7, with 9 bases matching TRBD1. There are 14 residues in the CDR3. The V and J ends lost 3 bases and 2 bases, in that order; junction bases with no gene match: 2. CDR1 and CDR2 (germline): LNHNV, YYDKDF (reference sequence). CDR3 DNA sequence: TGTGCCACCAGCAGGGGACAGGGCCCCTACGAGCAGTACGTC. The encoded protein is CATSRGQGPYEQYV.

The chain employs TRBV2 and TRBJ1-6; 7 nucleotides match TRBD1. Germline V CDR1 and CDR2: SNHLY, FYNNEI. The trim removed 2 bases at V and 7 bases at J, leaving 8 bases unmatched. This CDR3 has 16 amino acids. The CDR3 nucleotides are TGTGCCAGCAGTGAAATAGGCGACAGGGAGAATTCACCCCTCCACTTT. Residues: CASSEIGDRENSPLHF.

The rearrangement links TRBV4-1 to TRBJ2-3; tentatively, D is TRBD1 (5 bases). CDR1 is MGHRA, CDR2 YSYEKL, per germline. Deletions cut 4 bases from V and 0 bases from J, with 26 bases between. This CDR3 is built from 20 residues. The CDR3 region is CASSRLYSSQGSLSTDTQYF. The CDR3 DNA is TGCGCCAGCAGCCGACTTTATTCCTCCCAGGGTAGTCTTAGCACAGATACGCAGTATTTT.

In DNA, the CDR3 is TGTGCCAGCAGCGTAGATGGAGGGAATGGCTACACCTTC. It codes for CASSVDGGNGYTF. The chain employs TRBV9 and TRBJ1-2; D ambiguous. Germline CDR1 reads SGDLS; CDR2 reads YYNGEE. The CDR3 loop spans 13 amino acids. Trimming stripped 0 bases from V and 6 bases from J, with 9 bases between.

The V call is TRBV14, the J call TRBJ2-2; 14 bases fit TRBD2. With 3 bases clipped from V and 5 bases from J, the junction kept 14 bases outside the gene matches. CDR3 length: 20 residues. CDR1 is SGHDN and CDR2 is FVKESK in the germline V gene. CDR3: CASSQRTSGGQTGSTGELFF. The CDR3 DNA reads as TGTGCCAGCAGCCAGAGGACTAGCGGGGGGCAAACGGGGAGTACCGGGGAGCTGTTTTTT. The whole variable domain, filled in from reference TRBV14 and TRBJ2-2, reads EAGVTQFPSHSVIEKGQTVTLRCDPISGHDNLYWYRRVMGKEIKFLLHFVKESKQDESGMPNNRFLAERTGGTYSTLKVQPAELEDSGVYFCASSQRTSGGQTGSTGELFFGEGSRLTVL.

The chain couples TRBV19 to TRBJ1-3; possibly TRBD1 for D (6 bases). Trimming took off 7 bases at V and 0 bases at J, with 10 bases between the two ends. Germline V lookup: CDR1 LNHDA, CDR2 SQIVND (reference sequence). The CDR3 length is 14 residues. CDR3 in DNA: TGTGCCAGTACCAGACAGGTCTCTGGAAACACCATATATTTT. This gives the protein CASTRQVSGNTIYF.

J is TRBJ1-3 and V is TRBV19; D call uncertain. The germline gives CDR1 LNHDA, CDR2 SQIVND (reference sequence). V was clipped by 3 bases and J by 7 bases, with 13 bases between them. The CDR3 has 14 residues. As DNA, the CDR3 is TGTGCCAGTAGTATGTTACCGCCTGCGAACACCATATATTTT. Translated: CASSMLPPANTIYF.

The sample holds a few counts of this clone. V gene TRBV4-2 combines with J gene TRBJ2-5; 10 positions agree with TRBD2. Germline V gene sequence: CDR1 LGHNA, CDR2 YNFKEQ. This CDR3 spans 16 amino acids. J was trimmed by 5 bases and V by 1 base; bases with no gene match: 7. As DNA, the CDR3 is TGTGCCAGCAGCCAAGTCCTAGCGGGGGAAGGGGAGACCCAGTACTTC. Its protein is CASSQVLAGEGETQYF.

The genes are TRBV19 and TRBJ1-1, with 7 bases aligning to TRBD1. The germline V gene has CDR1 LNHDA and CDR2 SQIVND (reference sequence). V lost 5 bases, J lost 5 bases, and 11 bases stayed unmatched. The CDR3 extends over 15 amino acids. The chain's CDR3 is CASSALQGRGTEAFF. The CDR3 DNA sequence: TGTGCCAGTAGTGCCCTACAGGGGCGCGGGACTGAAGCTTTCTTT.

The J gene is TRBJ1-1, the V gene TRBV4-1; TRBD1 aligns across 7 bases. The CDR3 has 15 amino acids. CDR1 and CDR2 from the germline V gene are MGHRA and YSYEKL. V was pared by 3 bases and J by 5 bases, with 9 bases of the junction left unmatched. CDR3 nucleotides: TGCGCCAGCAGCCACCCCCCCAGGGGGGTAACTGAAGCTTTCTTT. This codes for CASSHPPRGVTEAFF.

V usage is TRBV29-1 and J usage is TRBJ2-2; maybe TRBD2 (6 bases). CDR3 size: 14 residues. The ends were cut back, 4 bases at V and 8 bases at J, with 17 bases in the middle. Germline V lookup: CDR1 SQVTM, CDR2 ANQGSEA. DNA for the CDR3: TGCAGCGTTGCAGGGCGCGGGGTATTTGGGGAGCTGTTTTTT. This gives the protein CSVAGRGVFGELFF.

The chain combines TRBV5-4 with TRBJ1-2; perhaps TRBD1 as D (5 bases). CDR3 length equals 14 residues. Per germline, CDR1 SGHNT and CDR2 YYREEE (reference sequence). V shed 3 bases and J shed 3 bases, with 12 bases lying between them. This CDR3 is CASSWTGGDYGYTF. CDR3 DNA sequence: TGTGCCAGCAGCTGGACCGGGGGGGACTATGGCTACACCTTC.

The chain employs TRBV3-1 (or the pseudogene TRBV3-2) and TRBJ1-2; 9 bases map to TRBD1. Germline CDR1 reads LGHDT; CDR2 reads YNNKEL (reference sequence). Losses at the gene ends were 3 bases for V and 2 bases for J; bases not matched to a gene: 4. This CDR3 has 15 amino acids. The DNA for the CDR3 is TGTGCCAGCAGCCACGACGACAGGGGGAACTATGGCTACACCTTC. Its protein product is CASSHDDRGNYGYTF.